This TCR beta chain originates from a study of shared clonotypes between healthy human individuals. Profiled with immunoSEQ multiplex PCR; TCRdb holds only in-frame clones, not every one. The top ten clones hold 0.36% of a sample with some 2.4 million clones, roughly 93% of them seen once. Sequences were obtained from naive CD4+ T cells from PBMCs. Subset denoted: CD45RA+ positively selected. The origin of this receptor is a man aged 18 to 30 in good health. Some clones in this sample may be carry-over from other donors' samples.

CDR3 sequence: CASSEGQGLYNEQFF. The CDR3 DNA is TGTGCCAGCAGTGAAGGACAGGGGTTATACAATGAGCAGTTCTTC. The rearrangement links TRBV6-1 to TRBJ2-1, with 8 bases that match TRBD1. The CDR3 sequence is 15 residues long. Germline V gene data show CDR1 as MNHNS and CDR2 as SASEGT. Trimming took 1 base from V and 4 from J; bases not matched to a gene: 3.